These 10 T cell receptor delta chains came from one sample sequenced in a study of Vδ1+ human thymocytes. Study-wide results and caveats: Thymic TRG and TRD repertoires appeared highly polyclonal.

What these receptors recognize is not known. RNA was extracted from the cells and then reverse transcribed. CDR3 amplicons came from multiplex PCR with pooled V-gene forward and constant-region reverse primers. TCRdb processed the multiplex PCR reads again with the CATT caller. The sample carries around 56,000 delta-chain clones, over 12% recorded once. Sequenced sample: Vdelta1+ gamma-delta thymocytes from the thymus. Sample subset: FACS-sorted CD3+ TCRalphabeta- TCRVdelta1+ TCRVdelta2- thymocytes. All receptors come from a girl under three years old who had congenital heart surgery.

The V call is TRDV1, the J call TRDJ1; 9 nucleotides agree with TRDD3. The trim removed 1 base at V and 0 bases at J, leaving 12 bases unmatched. Per the germline V gene, CDR1 is TSWWSYY and CDR2 is QGS. The CDR3 sequence is 19 residues long. The CDR3 spells CALGEPTTRLGDYTDKLIF. As DNA, the CDR3 is TGTGCTCTTGGGGAACCAACAACCCGTCTGGGGGATTACACCGATAAACTCATCTTT.

The table lists this clone with a few counts. The chain has TRDV1 and TRDJ1; 9 bases match TRDD3. Germline CDR1 reads TSWWSYY; CDR2 reads QGS. The CDR3 contains 22 residues. The V gene end was trimmed by 2 bases and the J gene end by 0 bases; junction bases not matched to a gene: 22. The DNA of the CDR3 is TGTGCTCTTGGGGAAATCATCGTAAACGGTCATATGGGGGATAAGTACACCGATAAACTCATCTTT. Translated, it gives CALGEIIVNGHMGDKYTDKLIF.

V usage is TRDV1 and J usage is TRDJ2; 8 bases agree with TRDD3. There are 19 residues in the CDR3. CDR1 TSWWSYY and CDR2 QGS come from the germline V gene. After removal of 4 bases from V and 2 bases from J, the junction contained 15 bases not matched to a gene. CDR3 loop: CALGAFPRGNWGLTAQLFF. CDR3 bases: TGTGCTCTTGGGGCCTTTCCTAGGGGGAACTGGGGGTTGACAGCACAACTCTTCTTT.

V usage is TRDV2 and J usage is TRDJ1; 10 positions match TRDD3. Germline lookup yields CDR1 GEAIGNYY and CDR2 EKD. The V gene end was trimmed by 1 base and the J gene end by 1 base; junction bases not matched to a gene: 8. The CDR3 extends over 17 amino acids. The CDR3 is CACDTGGYKSLTDKLIF. CDR3 nucleotide sequence: TGTGCCTGTGACACTGGGGGATACAAGAGCCTCACCGATAAACTCATCTTT.

This rearrangement joins TRDV1 to TRDJ1; 12 bases match TRDD3. J gave up 2 bases and V 3 bases, and 7 bases lay outside the gene matches. The CDR3 consists of 17 residues. Per germline, CDR1 TSWWSYY and CDR2 QGS. The CDR3: CALGDPTLGDTTDKLIF. The CDR3 bases are TGTGCTCTTGGGGATCCTACTCTGGGGGATACGACCGATAAACTCATCTTT.

The chain couples TRDV1 to TRDJ1; tentative D call: TRDD2 (5 bases). The ends were cut back, 0 bases at V and 0 bases at J, with 17 bases in the middle. The CDR3 consists of 18 residues. The V gene's germline CDR1 is TSWWSYY and CDR2 QGS. This chain's CDR3 is CALGELTFDDYDTDKLIF. The CDR3 coding sequence is TGTGCTCTTGGGGAACTAACCTTCGACGACTACGACACCGATAAACTCATCTTT.

This clone was recorded a few times. The chain combines TRDV1 with TRDJ1, with D hard to call. The germline CDR1 and CDR2 sequences are TSWWSYY and QGS. V lost 2 bases and J lost 0, with 19 bases in between. The CDR3 sequence is 18 residues long. CDR3 bases: TGTGCTCTTGGGGAAATCCTCACAGTACTGATGTACACCGATAAACTCATCTTT. As protein: CALGEILTVLMYTDKLIF.

This rearrangement joins TRDV1 to TRDJ1, with D possibly matching TRDD3 (6 bases). CDR3 length: 16 residues. CDR1 is TSWWSYY and CDR2 is QGS in the germline V gene. Trimming shortened V by 8 bases and J by 3 bases, and 22 bases separated the two germline ends. In nucleotides, the CDR3 is TGTGCTCTTCTTACCGATCTGGGGTCCCCTTCCGATAAACTCATCTTT. As protein: CALLTDLGSPSDKLIF.

This clone was seen only a few times. The rearrangement uses TRDV1 and TRDJ1; 13 nucleotides agree with TRDD3. The CDR3 is 22 residues long. J was trimmed by 0 bases and V by 2 bases; bases with no gene match: 18. CDR1 is TSWWSYY, CDR2 QGS, per germline. The DNA of the CDR3 is TGTGCTCTTGGGGAAAAGCCATCGACCTACTGGGGGATACGCCGGTACACCGATAAACTCATCTTT. Protein: CALGEKPSTYWGIRRYTDKLIF.

V is TRDV1 and J is TRDJ1; D might be TRDD3 (7 bases). The germline V and J ends were trimmed by 3 bases and 2 bases, with 34 bases remaining between them. CDR1 and CDR2 (germline): TSWWSYY, QGS. This CDR3 region has 22 residues. Written as DNA, the CDR3 is TGTGCTCTTGGGGAGGCCTTCCCTGCTCATACTGGGGAGCTAAGGGGGACCGATAAACTCATCTTT. Translated: CALGEAFPAHTGELRGTDKLIF.